A selection of T cell receptor beta chains follows, all from one sample in a study of blood T cell repertoires in COVID-19. Method: immunoSEQ multiplex PCR; TCRdb's copy keeps in-frame clones and lacks some. In the table there are 100,000 to 130,000 clones, around 81% of which are singletons. Sequencing was carried out using peripheral blood. All receptors come from a woman in her 70s with acute or convalescent COVID-19. Each CDR3 is given with its conserved first and last residue. Each record gives: J gene, V gene, CDR3 protein.

TRBJ1-4,TRBV29-1,CSVEQDNEKLFF
TRBJ2-5,TRBV27,CASRRLAGGQETQYF
TRBJ1-2,TRBV6-5,CASSYFRGFDGYTF
TRBJ1-6,TRBV19,CASSEPGTRPSPLHF
TRBJ2-2,TRBV7-9,CASSLPSGANTGELFF
TRBJ2-2,TRBV2,CASTNKTGGTGELFF
TRBJ1-4,TRBV6-6,CASSYVAGREKLFF
TRBJ1-2,TRBV30,CAWRSGGINYGYTF
TRBJ1-2,TRBV12-3/TRBV12-4,CASQVAGGYGYTF
TRBJ2-5,TRBV29-1,CSVAGGQIGTEETQYF
TRBJ2-7,TRBV11-2,CASSLTGSYSYEQYF
TRBJ1-2,TRBV15,CATSGQGSRVNGYTF
TRBJ2-6,TRBV9,CASSVSQQGFGANVLTF
TRBJ1-5,TRBV28,CAGTGGGGNQPQHF
TRBJ2-2,TRBV6-5,CASSIVMTGELFF
TRBJ1-6,TRBV3-1/TRBV3-2,CASRRTGGDNSPLHF
TRBJ1-4,TRBV19,CASSHRGGGGYEKLFF
TRBJ1-6,TRBV6-5,CASKGQGVYFSPLHF
TRBJ1-5,TRBV11-2,CASSLRQGGQPQHF
TRBJ2-1,TRBV6-4,CASSDSGSSYNEQFF
TRBJ1-2,TRBV6-5,CASSYGQGSNTF
TRBJ1-2,TRBV28,CASSPYIHTGSGYTF
TRBJ2-2,TRBV5-5,CASNVDRGHTGELFF
TRBJ1-6,TRBV7-2,CASSLRGGLHSYNSPLHF
TRBJ1-5,TRBV24-1,CATSDSTGEGQPQHF
TRBJ2-5,TRBV9,CASSVSAGLPQETQYF
TRBJ1-5,TRBV5-5,CASSLGPTGSNQPQHF
TRBJ2-7,TRBV19,CASSIAGTGAYEQYF
TRBJ2-1,TRBV6-5,CASLTSNEQFF
TRBJ2-3,TRBV10-1,CASSGGSDTQYF
TRBJ2-1,TRBV10-1,CASSEPRQGDEQFF
TRBJ1-4,TRBV29-1,CSARQGFEKLFF
TRBJ2-2,TRBV7-6,CASSPSLGSGNIGELFF
TRBJ2-5,TRBV3-1/TRBV3-2,CASSQGKTSGGALETQYF
TRBJ2-2,TRBV10-2,CASNAWGLGGGELFF
TRBJ2-7,TRBV7-2,CASTGNRGLSEQYF
TRBJ2-1,TRBV5-1,CASSLVREPGDEQFF
TRBJ2-5,TRBV3-1/TRBV3-2,CASSPLFWGREVETQYF
TRBJ2-1,TRBV2,CASSEFRGNEQFF
TRBJ1-1,TRBV3-1/TRBV3-2,CASSQVRGTEAFF
TRBJ1-2,TRBV30,CAWSRVQFGSYTF
TRBJ1-3,TRBV10-3,CAISVQGAGNTIYF
TRBJ2-1,TRBV2,CASRWGFTSGRNNEQFF
TRBJ2-7,TRBV11-2,CASSLGTGLWYEQYF
TRBJ1-5,TRBV10-3,CAIGNPGQGNQPQHF
TRBJ1-2,TRBV6-5,CANSPRGQDYGYTF
TRBJ2-1,TRBV5-1,CASSLTGDRSYNEQFF
TRBJ1-2,TRBV5-1,CASSLGQESGYTF
TRBJ2-1,TRBV10-3,CAISDPTSGSNNEQFF
TRBJ2-3,TRBV2,CASTLLAGGGDTQYF
TRBJ1-4,TRBV19,CASSRRTATNEKLFF
TRBJ1-1,TRBV19,CASSYEQQGAEAFF
TRBJ2-1,TRBV6-1,CASSEEGWKRERLNEQFF
TRBJ2-7,TRBV19,CASSGGRAGTQQQYF
TRBJ1-5,TRBV6-5,CASTRTGGNQPQHF
TRBJ2-7,TRBV18,CASSPEPYEQYF
TRBJ2-1,TRBV13,CASSSLAGTGHHEQFF
TRBJ2-1,TRBV10-3,CAISGPTGLREQFF
TRBJ2-1,TRBV11-3,CASSSLLAGGPYEQFF